The rows below give T cell receptor beta chains drawn from one sample of a study of shared clonotypes between healthy human individuals. Only in-frame clones appear in the TCRdb table, and some are missing; sequencing was by immunoSEQ multiplex PCR. The sample yields roughly 2.5 million clones, roughly 92% seen once. The material sequenced was naive CD4+ T cells sorted from blood. These receptors were obtained from a man aged 18 to 30 in good health. CDR3s include the opening cysteine and the closing phenylalanine or tryptophan. The D gene is left open where the match is weak. The listing skips clone size in some rows; elsewhere it reads once, few, many or a size class.

CDR3 DNA | CDR3 protein | J gene | clone size | V gene | D gene
TGTGCCAGCAGGTCTGACAGTTTTGCTCGAGCTTTCTTT | CASRSDSFARAFF | TRBJ1-1 | NA | TRBV11-2 | NA
TGTGCCAGCAGTGAAATACTGGGACAGGAGGGCGATACGCAGTATTTT | CASSEILGQEGDTQYF | TRBJ2-3 | NA | TRBV6-1 | TRBD1
TGTGCCAGCAGTAAGACCGACTGGGAGCAGTACTTC | CASSKTDWEQYF | TRBJ2-7 | once | TRBV6-1 | NA
TGTGCCAGCAGTTTAAGGGGGCTAGCGGTGATCCAAGAGACCCAGTACTTC | CASSLRGLAVIQETQYF | TRBJ2-5 | NA | TRBV28 | NA
TGCGCCAGCAGCGGGGGGACGGGGACCTACAATGAGCAGTTCTTC | CASSGGTGTYNEQFF | TRBJ2-1 | NA | TRBV5-1 | NA
TGTGCCAGTAGAACCCGCTGGGGGGTAGGGCGGTACAATCAGCCCCAGCATTTT | CASRTRWGVGRYNQPQHF | TRBJ1-5 | once | TRBV19 | NA
TGTGCCAGCAGCACGATTGGGGGGGGGAACACTGAAGCTTTCTTT | CASSTIGGGNTEAFF | TRBJ1-1 | NA | TRBV28 | NA
TGTGCCAGCAGTCCTGACAGGGGGACTTACGAGCAGTACTTC | CASSPDRGTYEQYF | TRBJ2-7 | NA | TRBV6-1 | TRBD1
TGTGCCAGCAGCTTCCGCCCGGCAGCAACTAATGAAAAACTGTTTTTT | CASSFRPAATNEKLFF | TRBJ1-4 | NA | TRBV11-2 | NA
TGTGCCAGCAGCTTGGATCAGGGGTCGTATGGCTACACCTTC | CASSLDQGSYGYTF | TRBJ1-2 | NA | TRBV5-4 | NA
TGTGCCAGCTCACCACCGAGTAGCGGAGGAACCAACACCGGGGAGCTGTTTTTT | CASSPPSSGGTNTGELFF | TRBJ2-2 | NA | TRBV18 | NA
TGTGCCAGCAGCCCCGGGCCCCATGGCGGGGAGCTGTTTTTT | CASSPGPHGGELFF | TRBJ2-2 | NA | TRBV9 | NA
TGCAGCACTGGAGGGGGGCCGCAAAGGAACACTGAAGCTTTCTTT | CSTGGGPQRNTEAFF | TRBJ1-1 | NA | TRBV29-1 | NA
TGTGCCAGCAGCCCCCCCGAAGGGGGACTAGCACCCCTCCATACGCAGTATTTT | CASSPPEGGLAPLHTQYF | TRBJ2-3 | NA | TRBV27 | TRBD2
TGTGCCAGCAGCTCCGGAGGGAGCGGGGGGCCATACAATGAGCAGTTCTTC | CASSSGGSGGPYNEQFF | TRBJ2-1 | NA | TRBV9 | TRBD2
TGTGCCAGCAGCTTGGGTACAACGGCGTATGGCTACACCTTC | CASSLGTTAYGYTF | TRBJ1-2 | NA | TRBV5-5 | NA
TGTGCCAGCAGCCTAAGGAGTCCCGGGGAGCTGTTTTTT | CASSLRSPGELFF | TRBJ2-2 | few | TRBV7-9 | NA
TGTGCCAGCAGACCCTTTGCGGGTAGAGTGGCAGATACGCAGTATTTT | CASRPFAGRVADTQYF | TRBJ2-3 | NA | TRBV11-2 | NA
TGTGCCAGTAGTATAGAGGACAGCAATCAGCCCCAGCATTTT | CASSIEDSNQPQHF | TRBJ1-5 | few | TRBV19 | NA
TGTGCCAGCAGCGTAGAGGGGCAGAGCTCCTATAATTCACCCCTCCACTTT | CASSVEGQSSYNSPLHF | TRBJ1-6 | once | TRBV9 | NA
TGTGCCAGCCTAGACTTTGGGTACGAGCAGTACTTC | CASLDFGYEQYF | TRBJ2-7 | NA | TRBV2 | NA
TGCAGCGTTGAAACGCAGAGGAACACTGAAGCTTTCTTT | CSVETQRNTEAFF | TRBJ1-1 | NA | TRBV29-1 | NA
TGTGCCAGCAGCGCCGGGAGAGTCCTAAACTATGGCTACACCTTC | CASSAGRVLNYGYTF | TRBJ1-2 | NA | TRBV6-5 | NA
TGTGCCAGTAGTATAGATTCACAGGGGGCCTTGGGGCAGCCCCAGCATTTT | CASSIDSQGALGQPQHF | TRBJ1-5 | NA | TRBV19 | TRBD1
TGTGCCAGCAGCTTGCTCGGCGGGAAATCTAACTATGGCTACACCTTC | CASSLLGGKSNYGYTF | TRBJ1-2 | NA | TRBV5-6 | NA
TGTGCCAGCAGCTTAAACGGTGGCAGGGGCACAGATACGCAGTATTTT | CASSLNGGRGTDTQYF | TRBJ2-3 | NA | TRBV7-9 | NA
TGTGCCAGCAGCGTAGATAGAGGCGGTCGGCGCTATGGCTACACCTTC | CASSVDRGGRRYGYTF | TRBJ1-2 | NA | TRBV9 | NA
TGTGCCACCTCGACCGATTACGGATACGAGCAGTACTTC | CATSTDYGYEQYF | TRBJ2-7 | NA | TRBV19 | NA
TGTGCCAGCAGCTCGGGGTCTGGCAATCAGCCCCAGCATTTT | CASSSGSGNQPQHF | TRBJ1-5 | few | TRBV7-9 | NA
TGTGCCAGCAGTTTATGGGCCAGTGACTATGGCTACACCTTC | CASSLWASDYGYTF | TRBJ1-2 | NA | TRBV28 | NA
TGTGCCATCAGTGTATCGGGGGCGTCGGGGAGTGGAAACACCATATATTTT | CAISVSGASGSGNTIYF | TRBJ1-3 | NA | TRBV10-3 | NA